These T cell receptor beta chains were read from a single sample in a study of T cell repertoires in cytomegalovirus infection. TCRdb called the reads again in MiXCR, with one record for every CDR3 protein. The sample has fewer than 250,000 distinct CDR3 sequences, roughly an eighth seen once. The sequenced sample consisted of PBMCs. Source of these receptors: a human donor in good health (CMV status not recorded). Some clones in this sample may be carry-over from other donors' samples. CDR3s include the opening cysteine and the closing phenylalanine or tryptophan. A D gene is named only where the DNA matches it firmly. The size entry is marked missing in some rows and otherwise reads once, few, many or a size class.

v_call: TRBV6-8; clone_size: .; j_call: TRBJ2-6; d_call: .; cdr3_aa: CASRPPDRASGANVLTF; cdr3_nt: TGTGCCAGCAGACCTCCAGACAGAGCCTCTGGGGCCAACGTCCTGACTTTC
v_call: TRBV5-6; clone_size: few; j_call: TRBJ1-6; d_call: .; cdr3_aa: CASTPPGTLNSPLHF; cdr3_nt: TGTGCCAGCACCCCTCCAGGGACGCTGAATTCACCCCTCCACTTT
v_call: TRBV27; clone_size: many; j_call: TRBJ2-7; d_call: .; cdr3_aa: CASSLQGTYEQYF; cdr3_nt: TGTGCCAGCAGTTTGCAGGGAACCTACGAGCAGTACTTC
v_call: TRBV23-1; clone_size: many; j_call: TRBJ1-5; d_call: .; cdr3_aa: CASRRTGPNQPQHF; cdr3_nt: TGCGCCAGCAGGCGAACAGGGCCTAATCAGCCCCAGCATTTT
v_call: TRBV6-5; clone_size: .; j_call: TRBJ1-1; d_call: TRBD1; cdr3_aa: CASREGQLNLPHTEAFF; cdr3_nt: TGTGCCAGCAGGGAGGGACAGCTAAATCTTCCGCACACTGAAGCTTTCTTT
v_call: TRBV25-1; clone_size: many; j_call: TRBJ1-5; d_call: .; cdr3_aa: CASSEGGGNQPQHF; cdr3_nt: TGTGCCAGCAGTGAAGGAGGCGGTAATCAGCCCCAGCATTTT
v_call: TRBV12-3/TRBV12-4; clone_size: few; j_call: TRBJ1-6; d_call: .; cdr3_aa: CASSIGTASNSPLHF; cdr3_nt: TGTGCCAGCAGTATTGGGACGGCCTCTAATTCACCCCTCCACTTT
v_call: TRBV20-1; clone_size: .; j_call: TRBJ1-2; d_call: .; cdr3_aa: CSAFSRGAVGYTF; cdr3_nt: TGCAGTGCCTTCAGCCGGGGGGCCGTTGGCTACACCTTC
v_call: TRBV7-2; clone_size: many; j_call: TRBJ2-1; d_call: TRBD2; cdr3_aa: CASRRTGTSAPNEQFF; cdr3_nt: TGTGCCAGCAGACGTACCGGGACTAGCGCTCCCAATGAGCAGTTCTTC
v_call: TRBV7-9; clone_size: many; j_call: TRBJ2-7; d_call: .; cdr3_aa: CASSLEGQSYEQYF; cdr3_nt: TGTGCCAGCAGCTTAGAAGGACAGTCCTACGAGCAGTACTTC
v_call: TRBV7-2; clone_size: many; j_call: TRBJ2-2; d_call: .; cdr3_aa: CASSLKGAPTGELFF; cdr3_nt: TGTGCCAGCAGCTTAAAAGGGGCGCCCACCGGGGAGCTGTTTTTT
v_call: TRBV7-2; clone_size: many; j_call: TRBJ2-1; d_call: .; cdr3_aa: CASTLTGRVNEQFF; cdr3_nt: TGTGCCAGCACCTTAACGGGCAGGGTTAATGAGCAGTTCTTC
v_call: TRBV19; clone_size: .; j_call: TRBJ2-4; d_call: TRBD1; cdr3_aa: CASSSVTGTAIAKNNQYF; cdr3_nt: TGTGCCAGTAGTTCCGTTACCGGGACAGCCATAGCCAAAAACAATCAGTACTTC
v_call: TRBV29-1; clone_size: few; j_call: TRBJ2-3; d_call: .; cdr3_aa: CSFWVGDTQYF; cdr3_nt: TGCAGCTTCTGGGTAGGAGATACGCAGTATTTT
v_call: TRBV28; clone_size: many; j_call: TRBJ2-6; d_call: .; cdr3_aa: CASSLNVPGANVLTF; cdr3_nt: TGTGCCAGCAGTTTAAATGTACCGGGGGCCAACGTCCTGACTTTC
v_call: TRBV30; clone_size: .; j_call: TRBJ1-2; d_call: .; cdr3_aa: CAWSVSQSPYGYTF; cdr3_nt: TGTGCCTGGAGTGTAAGCCAGAGCCCGTATGGCTACACCTTC
v_call: TRBV2; clone_size: .; j_call: TRBJ1-1; d_call: .; cdr3_aa: CASSEARRGATEAFF; cdr3_nt: TGTGCCAGCAGTGAAGCGCGAAGGGGCGCAACTGAAGCTTTCTTT